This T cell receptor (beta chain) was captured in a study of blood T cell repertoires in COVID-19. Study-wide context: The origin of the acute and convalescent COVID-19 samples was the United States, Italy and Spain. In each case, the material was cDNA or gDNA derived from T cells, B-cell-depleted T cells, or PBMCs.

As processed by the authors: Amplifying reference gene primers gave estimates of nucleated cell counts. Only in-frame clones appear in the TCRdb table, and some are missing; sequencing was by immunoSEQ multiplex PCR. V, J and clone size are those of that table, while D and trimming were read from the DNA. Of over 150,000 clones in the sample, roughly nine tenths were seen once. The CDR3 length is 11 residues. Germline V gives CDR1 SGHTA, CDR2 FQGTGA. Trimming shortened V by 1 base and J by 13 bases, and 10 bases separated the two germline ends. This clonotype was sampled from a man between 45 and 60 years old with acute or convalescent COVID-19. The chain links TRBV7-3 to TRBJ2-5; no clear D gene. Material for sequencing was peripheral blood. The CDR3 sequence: CASSLSLFGYF. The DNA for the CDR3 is TGTGCCAGCAGCTTAAGTCTTTTCGGGTACTTC.